A single sample gave rise to the 17 T cell receptor beta chains below, sequenced in a study of technical replicates of blood from a handful of donors. The repertoire was sequenced with immunoSEQ multiplex PCR; TCRdb's copy has only in-frame clones and lacks some. Of around 78,000 clones in the sample, 94% were seen once. The specimen was T cells isolated from PBMCs. The receptors shown here come from a human donor in good health.

The CDR3 sequence: CASSFGQQTYTEAFF. Here the CDR3 DNA reads TGTGCCAGCAGCTTCGGACAGCAAACTTACACTGAAGCTTTCTTT. The chain employs TRBV7-9 and TRBJ1-1; D possibly corresponds to TRBD1 (6 bases). CDR3 size: 15 residues. Germline V lookup: CDR1 SEHNR, CDR2 FQNEAQ (reference sequence). V shed 3 bases and J shed 3 bases, with 14 bases lying between them.

The rearrangement uses TRBV10-3 and TRBJ2-1; tentative D call: TRBD2 (7 bases). The CDR3 totals 15 residues. The germline V and J ends were trimmed by 6 bases and 0 bases, with 12 bases remaining between them. Germline lookup yields CDR1 ENHRY and CDR2 SYGVKD. The CDR3 reads CAIRGGQSSYNEQFF. DNA for the CDR3: TGTGCCATCAGGGGGGGGCAAAGCTCCTACAATGAGCAGTTCTTC.

The V call is TRBV6-5, the J call TRBJ2-7; D may be TRBD2 (5 bases). Germline V CDR1 and CDR2: MNHEY, SVGAGI. This CDR3 region has 13 residues. The V gene lost 6 bases and the J gene lost 1 base, with 10 bases spanning the gap. This chain's CDR3 is CASSGGLSYEQYF. The CDR3 DNA is TGTGCCAGCAGCGGAGGTTTGTCCTACGAGCAGTACTTC.

This chain uses TRBV5-1 with TRBJ2-7; weak D call: TRBD1 (6 bases). The germline V gene has CDR1 SGHRS and CDR2 YFSETQ. The CDR3 loop spans 14 amino acids. V was clipped by 1 base and J by 3 bases, with 11 bases between them. The CDR3 spells CASSLNRDIYEQYF. The CDR3 region has the DNA TGCGCCAGCAGCTTGAACAGGGACATCTACGAGCAGTACTTC. The entire variable domain, with the rest obtained from reference TRBV5-1 and TRBJ2-7, is as follows: KAGVTQTPRYLIKTRGQQVTLSCSPISGHRSVSWYQQTPGQGLQFLFEYFSETQRNKGNFPGRFSGRQFSNSRSEMNVSTLELGDSALYLCASSLNRDIYEQYFGPGTRLTVT.

V gene TRBV12-5 combines with J gene TRBJ1-5; D remains ambiguous. The CDR3 covers 16 residues. The ends were cut back, 0 bases at V and 6 bases at J, with 15 bases in the middle. CDR1 and CDR2 (germline): LGHNT, FRNRAP. The CDR3 DNA reads as TGTGCTAGTGGTTTGGTACAAGGAGGGTACGGTCAGCCCCAGCATTTT. Translation gives CASGLVQGGYGQPQHF. Based on the CDR3 plus reference TRBV12-5 and TRBJ1-5, the full variable domain is DARVTQTPRHKVTEMGQEVTMRCQPILGHNTVFWYRQTMMQGLELLAYFRNRAPLDDSGMPKDRFSAEMPDATLATLKIQPSEPRDSAVYFCASGLVQGGYGQPQHFGDGTRLSIL.

The V call is TRBV21-1, the J call TRBJ1-2; whether TRBD1, the table's D call, matches the DNA was not checked. TRBV21-1 is labeled a pseudogene. This CDR3 comprises 13 residues. The CDR3: CASSKSRGTAATF. The CDR3 nucleotides are TGTGCCAGCAGCAAATCGAGGGGGACGGCAGCAACCTTC.

The V gene is TRBV18, the J gene TRBJ2-7; tentatively, D is TRBD2 (5 bases). Per germline, CDR1 KGHSH and CDR2 LQKENI. V was clipped by 2 bases and J by 2 bases, with 16 bases between them. The CDR3 extends over 16 amino acids. The CDR3 DNA sequence: TGTGCCAGCTCACCAGGCGAGGGAGTGTTGGCCTACGAGCAGTACTTC. Protein: CASSPGEGVLAYEQYF.

CDR3 in DNA: TGTGCCAGCAAGGGACAGTTCGGGGGAGGTACTGAAGCTTTCTTT. Translation: CASKGQFGGGTEAFF. This sequence joins TRBV6-6 and TRBJ1-1; TRBD1 agrees at 7 bases. CDR3 length equals 15 residues. The ends lost 7 bases at V and 5 bases at J; junction bases unmatched: 13. The germline gives CDR1 MNHNY, CDR2 SVGAGI (reference sequence).

The gene calls are TRBV5-1 and TRBJ2-7; D is unresolved. Germline lookup yields CDR1 SGHRS and CDR2 YFSETQ. The V end was cut by 1 base, the J end by 3 bases, with 11 bases between. The CDR3 contains 14 residues. In DNA form, the CDR3 reads TGCGCCAGCAGCTTGAACTACGACCACTACGAGCAGTACTTC. It encodes CASSLNYDHYEQYF.

This clone appeared a few times. This sequence joins TRBV19 and TRBJ1-5; no reliable D call. The CDR3 has 14 residues. CDR1 and CDR2 (germline): LNHDA, SQIVND (reference sequence). With 7 bases removed from V and 3 bases from J, the gap between germline ends came to 13 bases. In DNA form, the CDR3 reads TGTGCCAGTAAAAGAGGGCGTTCCAATCAGCCCCAGCATTTT. This encodes CASKRGRSNQPQHF.

The chain uses TRBV6-5 and TRBJ2-1; a possible D gene is TRBD1 (5 bases). V lost 0 bases to trimming and J lost 9 bases, with 18 bases between them. CDR1 and CDR2 (germline): MNHEY, SVGAGI. This CDR3 has 16 amino acids. The CDR3 reads CASSYSSWGAGSEQFF. In nucleotides, the CDR3 is TGTGCCAGCAGTTACTCGAGTTGGGGCGCCGGCTCTGAGCAGTTCTTC.

The chain uses TRBV19 and TRBJ1-1, with 9 bases matching TRBD1. V lost 5 bases and J lost 1; bases outside the gene matches: 8. There are 16 residues in the CDR3. Germline V gene sequence: CDR1 LNHDA, CDR2 SQIVND (reference sequence). CDR3 loop: CASSQTPGQGNTEAFF. CDR3 in DNA: TGTGCCAGTAGTCAAACACCGGGACAGGGGAACACTGAAGCTTTCTTT.

Concerning this clone: Other DNA sequences from this sample encode an identical CDR3 as well. The rearrangement joins TRBV7-9 to TRBJ1-1; unclear D gene. The germline V gene encodes CDR1 SEHNR and CDR2 FQNEAQ (reference sequence). CDR3 length: 12 residues. Trimming took 5 bases from V and 3 from J, leaving 7 bases between them. The CDR3 DNA sequence: TGTGCCAGCAGCCCCGGGGACACTGAAGCTTTCTTT. It translates to CASSPGDTEAFF.

Only one count was recorded for this clone. The J gene is TRBJ1-5, the V gene TRBV6-6; D ambiguous. The CDR3 has 15 residues. V was pared by 0 bases and J by 3 bases, with 9 bases between. CDR1 and CDR2 (germline): MNHNY, SVGAGI (reference sequence). In nucleotides, the CDR3 is TGTGCCAGCAGTTACTCGGCTCTTCCCAATCAGCCCCAGCATTTT. This sequence encodes CASSYSALPNQPQHF.

The rearrangement uses TRBV27 and TRBJ1-1; D may be TRBD1 (6 bases). Looked up from germline, CDR1 is MNHEY and CDR2 is SMNVEV (reference sequence). Trimming pared 5 bases from V and 4 bases from J, leaving 11 bases between. The CDR3 is 13 amino acids. CDR3 bases: TGTGCCAGCAGTGGGGGACATGGCACTGAAGCTTTCTTT. This sequence encodes CASSGGHGTEAFF.

The chain has TRBV10-2 and TRBJ1-2; D is unresolved. This CDR3 has 14 amino acids. Per germline, CDR1 WSHSY and CDR2 SAAADI. Trimming took 4 bases from V and 0 from J, leaving 9 bases between them. The DNA for the CDR3 is TGCGCCAGCAGTGTCTCCGCGCCTAACTATGGCTACACCTTC. It translates to CASSVSAPNYGYTF.

V is TRBV5-1 and J is TRBJ2-2; 7 bases agree with TRBD2. In germline, CDR1 is SGHRS, CDR2 YFSETQ. This CDR3 is built from 17 residues. V shed 4 bases and J 1 base; nucleotides not matched to a gene: 10. The CDR3 is CASSIPERGENTGELFF. CDR3 in DNA: TGCGCCAGCAGCATTCCCGAGCGGGGAGAGAACACCGGGGAGCTGTTTTTT.